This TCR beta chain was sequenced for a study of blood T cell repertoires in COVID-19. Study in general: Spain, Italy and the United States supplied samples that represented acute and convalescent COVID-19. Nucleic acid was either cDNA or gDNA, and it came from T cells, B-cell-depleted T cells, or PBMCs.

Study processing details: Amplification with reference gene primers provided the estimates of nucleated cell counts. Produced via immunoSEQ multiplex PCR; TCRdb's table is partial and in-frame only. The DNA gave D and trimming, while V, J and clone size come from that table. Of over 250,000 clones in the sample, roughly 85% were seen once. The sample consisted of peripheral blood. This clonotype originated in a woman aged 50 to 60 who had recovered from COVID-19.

For the CDR3, the DNA is TGTGCCAGCAGTTACGGGACAGGGGGACTTGGGGCCAACGTCCTGACTTTC. Its protein product is CASSYGTGGLGANVLTF. The chain employs TRBV6-2 or TRBV6-3 and TRBJ2-6; 11 bases match TRBD1. The J segment lost 3 bases and the V segment lost 2 bases, leaving 3 bases of the junction unmatched. The CDR3 loop spans 17 amino acids. CDR1 is MNHEY and CDR2 is SVGEGT in the germline V gene.